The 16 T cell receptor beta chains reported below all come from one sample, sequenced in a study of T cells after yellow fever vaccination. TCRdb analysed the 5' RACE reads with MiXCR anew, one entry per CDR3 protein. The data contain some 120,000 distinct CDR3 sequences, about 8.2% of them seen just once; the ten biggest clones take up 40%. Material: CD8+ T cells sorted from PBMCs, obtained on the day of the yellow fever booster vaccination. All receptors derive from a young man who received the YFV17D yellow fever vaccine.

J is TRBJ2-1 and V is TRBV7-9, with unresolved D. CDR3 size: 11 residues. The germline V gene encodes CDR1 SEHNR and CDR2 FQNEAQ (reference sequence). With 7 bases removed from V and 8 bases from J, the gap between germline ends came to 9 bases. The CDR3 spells CASTLWDEQFF. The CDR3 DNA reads TGTGCCAGCACCCTATGGGATGAGCAGTTCTTC.

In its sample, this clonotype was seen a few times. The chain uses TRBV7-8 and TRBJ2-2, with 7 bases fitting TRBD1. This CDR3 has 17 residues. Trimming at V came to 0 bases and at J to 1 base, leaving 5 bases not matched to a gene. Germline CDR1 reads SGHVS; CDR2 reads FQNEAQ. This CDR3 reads CASSLALGTENTGELFF. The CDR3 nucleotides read TGTGCCAGCAGCTTAGCTCTCGGGACAGAGAACACCGGGGAGCTGTTTTTT.

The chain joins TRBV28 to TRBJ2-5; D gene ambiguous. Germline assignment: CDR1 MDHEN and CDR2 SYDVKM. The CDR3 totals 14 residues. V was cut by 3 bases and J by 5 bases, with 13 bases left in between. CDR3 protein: CASSFRQLDETQYF. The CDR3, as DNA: TGTGCCAGCAGTTTTCGGCAATTGGATGAGACCCAGTACTTC.

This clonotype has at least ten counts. This CDR3 is CASSESYGNTEAFF. CDR3 nucleotides: TGTGCCAGCAGTGAGTCATATGGGAACACTGAAGCTTTCTTT. The chain employs TRBV2 and TRBJ1-1; unclear D gene. The germline CDR1 and CDR2 sequences are SNHLY and FYNNEI. V lost 3 bases to trimming and J lost 1 base, with 9 bases between them. The CDR3 consists of 14 residues.

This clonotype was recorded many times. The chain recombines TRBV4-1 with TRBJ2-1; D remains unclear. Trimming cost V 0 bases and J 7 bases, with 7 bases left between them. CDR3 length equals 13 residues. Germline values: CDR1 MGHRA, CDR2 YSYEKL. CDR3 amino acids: CASSQDPANEQFF. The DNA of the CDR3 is TGCGCCAGCAGCCAAGATCCAGCGAATGAGCAGTTCTTC.

CDR3 DNA sequence: TGTGCCAGCAGCGTAGGTCGGGGAGGGGGCGAAAAGAACACTGAAGCTTTCTTT. Translating it yields CASSVGRGGGEKNTEAFF. The chain employs TRBV9 and TRBJ1-1; 7 bases are shared with TRBD1. The CDR3 is 18 residues long. Trimming cost V 0 bases and J 1 base; bases outside gene matches: 12. CDR1 is SGDLS and CDR2 is YYNGEE in the germline V gene.

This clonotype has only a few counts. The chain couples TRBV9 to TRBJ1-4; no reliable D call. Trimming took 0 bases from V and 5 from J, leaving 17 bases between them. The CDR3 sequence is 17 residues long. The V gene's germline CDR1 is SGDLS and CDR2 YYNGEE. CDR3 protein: CASSVGAVAQLNEKLFF. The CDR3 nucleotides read TGTGCCAGCAGCGTAGGGGCGGTGGCACAACTAAATGAAAAACTGTTTTTT.

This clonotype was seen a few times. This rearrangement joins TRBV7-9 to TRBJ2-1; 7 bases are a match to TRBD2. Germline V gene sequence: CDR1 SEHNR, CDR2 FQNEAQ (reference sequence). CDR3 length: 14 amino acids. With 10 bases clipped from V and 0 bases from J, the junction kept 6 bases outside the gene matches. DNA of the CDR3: TGTGCCACCACGGGGGGAGGCTCCTACAATGAGCAGTTCTTC. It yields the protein CATTGGGSYNEQFF.

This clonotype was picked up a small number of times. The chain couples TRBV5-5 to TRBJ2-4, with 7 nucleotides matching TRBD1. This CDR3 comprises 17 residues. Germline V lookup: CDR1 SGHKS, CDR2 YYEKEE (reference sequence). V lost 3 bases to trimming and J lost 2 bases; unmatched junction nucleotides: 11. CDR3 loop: CASSYSRQGLSKNIQYF. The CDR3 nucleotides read TGTGCCAGCAGCTACTCTCGACAGGGTTTATCCAAAAACATTCAGTACTTC.

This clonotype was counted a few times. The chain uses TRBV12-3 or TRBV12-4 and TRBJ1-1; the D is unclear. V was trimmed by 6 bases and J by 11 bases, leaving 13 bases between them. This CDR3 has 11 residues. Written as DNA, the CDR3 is TGTGCCAGCAGCCGTAATCATGGCGCTTTCTTT. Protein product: CASSRNHGAFF.

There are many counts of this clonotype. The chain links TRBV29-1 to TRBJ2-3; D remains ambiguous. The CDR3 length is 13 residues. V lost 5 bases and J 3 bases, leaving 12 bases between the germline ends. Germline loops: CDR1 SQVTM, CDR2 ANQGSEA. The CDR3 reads CSVPWPSTDTQYF. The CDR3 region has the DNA TGCAGCGTTCCTTGGCCTTCAACAGATACGCAGTATTTT.

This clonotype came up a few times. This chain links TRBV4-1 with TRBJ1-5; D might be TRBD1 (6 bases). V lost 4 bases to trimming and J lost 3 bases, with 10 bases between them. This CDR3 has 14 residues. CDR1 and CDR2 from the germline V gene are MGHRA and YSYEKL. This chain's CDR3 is CASSLRDTNQPQHF. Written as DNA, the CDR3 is TGCGCCAGCAGCCTGAGGGACACCAATCAGCCCCAGCATTTT.

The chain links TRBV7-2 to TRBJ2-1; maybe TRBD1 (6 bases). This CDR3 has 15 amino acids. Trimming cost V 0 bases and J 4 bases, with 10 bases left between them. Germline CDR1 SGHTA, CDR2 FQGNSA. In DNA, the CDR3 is TGTGCCAGCAGCTTAGCGGGACATATTTACAATGAGCAGTTCTTC. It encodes CASSLAGHIYNEQFF.

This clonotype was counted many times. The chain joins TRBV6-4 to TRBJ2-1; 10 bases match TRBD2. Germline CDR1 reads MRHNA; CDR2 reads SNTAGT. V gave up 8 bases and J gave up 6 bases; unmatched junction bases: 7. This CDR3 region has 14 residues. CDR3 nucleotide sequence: TGTGCCAGCTCGGCTAGCGGGGGTCGCAATGAGCAGTTCTTC. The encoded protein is CASSASGGRNEQFF.

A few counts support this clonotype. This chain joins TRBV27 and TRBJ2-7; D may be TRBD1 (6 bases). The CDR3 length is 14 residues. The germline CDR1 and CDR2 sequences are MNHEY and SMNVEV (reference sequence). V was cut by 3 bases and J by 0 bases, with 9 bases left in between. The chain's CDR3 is CASSFTGNSYEQYF. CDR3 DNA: TGTGCCAGCAGTTTTACAGGGAACTCCTACGAGCAGTACTTC.

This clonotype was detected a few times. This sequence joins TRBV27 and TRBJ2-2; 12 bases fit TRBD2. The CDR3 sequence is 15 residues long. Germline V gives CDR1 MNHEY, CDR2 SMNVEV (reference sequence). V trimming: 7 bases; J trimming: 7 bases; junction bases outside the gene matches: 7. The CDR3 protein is CASISSGGAFGELFF. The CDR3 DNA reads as TGTGCCAGCATATCTAGCGGGGGGGCGTTCGGGGAGCTGTTTTTT.